This T cell receptor beta chain comes out of a study of T cell changes during pregnancy in multiple sclerosis. Germline-derived CDR1 and CDR2 are MGHRA and YSYEKL. V was cut by 0 bases and J by 10 bases, with 7 bases left in between. The CDR3 is 13 amino acids. TCRdb's table, derived via immunoSEQ multiplex PCR, lists solely in-frame clones and lacks some. The data hold roughly 57,000 clones, with around 92% observed a single time. The chain links TRBV4-1 to TRBJ1-6; no firm D call. The sequencing used CD4+ T cells from peripheral blood mononuclear cells, collected after pregnancy. This clonotype was sampled from a female donor with multiple sclerosis, enrolled in a pregnancy study. The CDR3 nucleotides are TGCGCCAGCAGCCAAGACCGAGGATCACCCCTCCACTTT. Translation gives CASSQDRGSPLHF.